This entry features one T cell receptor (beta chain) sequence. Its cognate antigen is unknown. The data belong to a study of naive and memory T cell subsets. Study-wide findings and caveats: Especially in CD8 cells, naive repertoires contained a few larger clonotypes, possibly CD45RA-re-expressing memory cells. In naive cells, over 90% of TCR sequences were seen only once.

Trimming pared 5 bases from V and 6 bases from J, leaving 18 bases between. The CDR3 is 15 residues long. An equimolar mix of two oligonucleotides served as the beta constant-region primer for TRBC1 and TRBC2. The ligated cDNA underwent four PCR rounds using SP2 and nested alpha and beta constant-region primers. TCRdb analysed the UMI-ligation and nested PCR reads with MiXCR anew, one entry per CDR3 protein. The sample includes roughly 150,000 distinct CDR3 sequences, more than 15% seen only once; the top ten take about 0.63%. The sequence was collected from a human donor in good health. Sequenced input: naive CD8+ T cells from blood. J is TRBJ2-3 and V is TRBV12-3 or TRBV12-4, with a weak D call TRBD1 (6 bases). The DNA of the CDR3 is TGTGCCAGCAGTCCAGGACAGTCGTTTAGGGATACGCAGTATTTT. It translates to CASSPGQSFRDTQYF.